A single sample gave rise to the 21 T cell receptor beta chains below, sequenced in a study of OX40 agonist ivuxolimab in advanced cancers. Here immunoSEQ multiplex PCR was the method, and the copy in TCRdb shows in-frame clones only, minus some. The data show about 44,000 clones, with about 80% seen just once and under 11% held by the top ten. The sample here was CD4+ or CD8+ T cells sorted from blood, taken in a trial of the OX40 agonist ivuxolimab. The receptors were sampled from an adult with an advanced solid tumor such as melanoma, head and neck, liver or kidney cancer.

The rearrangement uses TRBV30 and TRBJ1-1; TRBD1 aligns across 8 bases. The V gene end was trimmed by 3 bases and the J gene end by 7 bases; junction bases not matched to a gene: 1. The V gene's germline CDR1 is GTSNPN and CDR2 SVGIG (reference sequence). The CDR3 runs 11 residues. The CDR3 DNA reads TGTGCCTGGAGGGGGACAGGTGAAGCTTTCTTT. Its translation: CAWRGTGEAFF.

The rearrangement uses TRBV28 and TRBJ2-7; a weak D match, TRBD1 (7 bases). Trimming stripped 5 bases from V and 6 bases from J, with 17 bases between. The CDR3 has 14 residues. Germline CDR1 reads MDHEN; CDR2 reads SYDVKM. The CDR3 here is CASSPRGGGSEQYF. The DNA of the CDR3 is TGTGCCAGCAGTCCTCGTGGAGGGGGCTCCGAGCAGTACTTC.

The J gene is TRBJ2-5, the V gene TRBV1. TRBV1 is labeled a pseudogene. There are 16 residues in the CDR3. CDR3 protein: CTSSQDVEGLQETQYF. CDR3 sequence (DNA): TGCACCAGCAGCCAAGATGTAGAGGGGCTTCAAGAGACCCAGTACTTC.

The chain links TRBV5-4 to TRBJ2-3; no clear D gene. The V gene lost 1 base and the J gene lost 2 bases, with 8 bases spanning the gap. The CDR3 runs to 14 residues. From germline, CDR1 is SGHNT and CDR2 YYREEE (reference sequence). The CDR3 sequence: CASSLKTATDTQYF. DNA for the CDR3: TGTGCCAGCAGCTTGAAAACAGCCACAGATACGCAGTATTTT.

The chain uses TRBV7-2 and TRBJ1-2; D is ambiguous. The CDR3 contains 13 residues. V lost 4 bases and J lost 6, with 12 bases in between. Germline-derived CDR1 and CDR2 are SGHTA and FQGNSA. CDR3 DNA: TGTGCCAGCAGCTCCCACATGGGCGATGGCTACACCTTC. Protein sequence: CASSSHMGDGYTF.

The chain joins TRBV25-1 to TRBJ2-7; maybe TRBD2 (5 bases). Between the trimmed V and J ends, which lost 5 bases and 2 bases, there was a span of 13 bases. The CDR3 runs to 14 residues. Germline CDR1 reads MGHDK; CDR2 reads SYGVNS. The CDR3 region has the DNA TGTGCCAGCAGTCGGGAACTTACCGCCTACGAGCAGTACTTC. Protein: CASSRELTAYEQYF.

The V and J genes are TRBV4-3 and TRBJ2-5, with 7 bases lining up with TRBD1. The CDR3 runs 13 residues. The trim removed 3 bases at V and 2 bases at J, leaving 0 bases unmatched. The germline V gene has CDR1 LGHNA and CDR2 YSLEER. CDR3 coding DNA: TGCGCCAGCAGCCAGACAGGGCAAGAGACCCAGTACTTC. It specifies CASSQTGQETQYF.

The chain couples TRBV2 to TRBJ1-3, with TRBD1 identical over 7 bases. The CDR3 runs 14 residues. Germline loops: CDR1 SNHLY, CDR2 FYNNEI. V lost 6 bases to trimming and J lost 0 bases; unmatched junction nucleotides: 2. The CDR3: CASRGTASGNTIYF. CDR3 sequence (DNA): TGTGCCAGCAGGGGGACAGCCTCTGGAAACACCATATATTTT.

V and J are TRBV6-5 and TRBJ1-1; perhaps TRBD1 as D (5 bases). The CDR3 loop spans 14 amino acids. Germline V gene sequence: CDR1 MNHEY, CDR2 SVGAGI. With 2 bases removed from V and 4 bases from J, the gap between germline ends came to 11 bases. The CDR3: CASSYAGRGTEAFF. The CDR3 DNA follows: TGTGCCAGCAGTTACGCGGGGAGGGGCACTGAAGCTTTCTTT.

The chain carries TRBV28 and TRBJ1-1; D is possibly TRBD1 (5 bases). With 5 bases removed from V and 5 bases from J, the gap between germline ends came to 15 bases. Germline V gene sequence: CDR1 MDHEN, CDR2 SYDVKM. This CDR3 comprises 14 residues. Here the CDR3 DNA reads TGTGCCAGCAGTGCCCTGGGGGAATGGACTGAAGCTTTCTTT. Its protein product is CASSALGEWTEAFF.

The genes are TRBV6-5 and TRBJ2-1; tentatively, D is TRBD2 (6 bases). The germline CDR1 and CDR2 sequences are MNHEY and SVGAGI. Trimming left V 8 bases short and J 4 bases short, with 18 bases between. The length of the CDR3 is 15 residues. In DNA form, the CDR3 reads TGTGCCAGCTCTCCCTACACTAGCTGGTACAATGAGCAGTTCTTC. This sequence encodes CASSPYTSWYNEQFF.

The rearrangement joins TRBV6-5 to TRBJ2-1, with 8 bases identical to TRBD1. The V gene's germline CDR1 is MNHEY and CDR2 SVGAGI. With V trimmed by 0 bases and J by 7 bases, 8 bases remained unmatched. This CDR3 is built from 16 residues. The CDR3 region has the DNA TGTGCCAGCAGTTACTCGGTCAGACAGGGGTTGAATGAGCAGTTCTTC. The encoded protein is CASSYSVRQGLNEQFF.

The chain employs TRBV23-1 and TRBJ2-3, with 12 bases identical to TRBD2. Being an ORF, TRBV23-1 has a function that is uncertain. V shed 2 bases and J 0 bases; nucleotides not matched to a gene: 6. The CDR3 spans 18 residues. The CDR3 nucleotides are TGCGCCAGCAGTCAAACTAGCGGGAGGCCGAGTAGCACAGATACGCAGTATTTT. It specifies CASSQTSGRPSSTDTQYF.

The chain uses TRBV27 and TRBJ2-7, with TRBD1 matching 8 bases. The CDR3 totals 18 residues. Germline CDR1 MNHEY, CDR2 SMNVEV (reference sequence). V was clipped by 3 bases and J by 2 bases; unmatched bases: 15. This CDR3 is CASSLGQAHLKGAYEQYF. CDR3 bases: TGTGCCAGCAGTTTGGGACAGGCCCACTTAAAGGGGGCCTACGAGCAGTACTTC.

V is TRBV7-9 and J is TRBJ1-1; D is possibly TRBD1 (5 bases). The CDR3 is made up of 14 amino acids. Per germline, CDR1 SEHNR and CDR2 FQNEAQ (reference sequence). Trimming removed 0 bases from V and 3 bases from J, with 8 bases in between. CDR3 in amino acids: CASSLAGTHTEAFF. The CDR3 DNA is TGTGCCAGCAGCTTAGCAGGGACTCACACTGAAGCTTTCTTT.

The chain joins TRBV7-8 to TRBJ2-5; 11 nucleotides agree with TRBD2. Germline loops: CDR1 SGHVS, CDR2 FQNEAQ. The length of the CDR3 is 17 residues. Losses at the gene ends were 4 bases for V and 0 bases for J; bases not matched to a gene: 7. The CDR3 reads CASSSARLAGYQETQYF. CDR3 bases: TGTGCCAGCAGCTCCGCTAGACTAGCGGGATACCAAGAGACCCAGTACTTC.

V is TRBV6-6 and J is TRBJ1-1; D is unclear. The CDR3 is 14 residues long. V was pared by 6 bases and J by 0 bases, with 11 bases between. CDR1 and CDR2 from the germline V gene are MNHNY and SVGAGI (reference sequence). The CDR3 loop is CASRKRSMNTEAFF. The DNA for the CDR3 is TGTGCCAGCAGAAAAAGATCTATGAACACTGAAGCTTTCTTT.

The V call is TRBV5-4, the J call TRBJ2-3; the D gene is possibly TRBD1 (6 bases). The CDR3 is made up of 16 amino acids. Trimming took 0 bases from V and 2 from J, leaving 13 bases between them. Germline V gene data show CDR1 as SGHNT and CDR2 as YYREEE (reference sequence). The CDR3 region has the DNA TGTGCCAGCAGCTTGGCCTCGGGACAAATCACAGATACGCAGTATTTT. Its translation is CASSLASGQITDTQYF. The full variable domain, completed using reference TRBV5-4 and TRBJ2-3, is ETGVTQSPTHLIKTRGQQVTLRCSSQSGHNTVSWYQQALGQGPQFIFQYYREEENGRGNFPPRFSGLQFPNYSSELNVNALELDDSALYLCASSLASGQITDTQYFGPGTRLTVL.

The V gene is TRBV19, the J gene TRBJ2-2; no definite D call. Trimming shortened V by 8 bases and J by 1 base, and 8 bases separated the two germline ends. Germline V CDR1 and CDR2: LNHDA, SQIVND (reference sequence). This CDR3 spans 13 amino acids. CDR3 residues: CASVLWNTGELFF. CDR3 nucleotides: TGTGCCAGTGTTCTTTGGAACACCGGGGAGCTGTTTTTT.

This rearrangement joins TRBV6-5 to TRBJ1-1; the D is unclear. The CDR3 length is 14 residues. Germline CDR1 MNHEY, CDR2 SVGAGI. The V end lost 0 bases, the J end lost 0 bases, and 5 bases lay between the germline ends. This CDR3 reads CASSYSPLNTEAFF. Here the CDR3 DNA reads TGTGCCAGCAGTTACTCCCCCCTGAACACTGAAGCTTTCTTT.

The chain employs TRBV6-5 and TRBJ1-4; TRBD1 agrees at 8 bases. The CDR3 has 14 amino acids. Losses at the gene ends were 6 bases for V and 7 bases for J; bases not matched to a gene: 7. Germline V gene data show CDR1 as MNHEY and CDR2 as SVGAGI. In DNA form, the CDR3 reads TGTGCCAGCAGCACCGGGACAGGCTCTGAAAAACTGTTTTTT. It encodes CASSTGTGSEKLFF.